The 18 T cell receptor beta chains below come from one sample, sequenced in a study of cytomegalovirus exposure and HLA in healthy donors. 60 Vbeta and 13 Jbeta primers were used in PCR. Clones were read by immunoSEQ multiplex PCR, and TCRdb kept only the in-frame ones, dropping some. The table lists fewer than 130,000 clones, 65% of them singletons. Sequenced: PBMCs. These TCRs come from a man aged 25-45 years in good health and CMV-seropositive.

This clone was picked up a small number of times. This chain joins TRBV18 and TRBJ2-1; 7 bases are a match to TRBD2. The germline gives CDR1 KGHSH, CDR2 LQKENI. The CDR3 is made up of 13 amino acids. The V gene end was trimmed by 3 bases and the J gene end by 7 bases; junction bases not matched to a gene: 3. The CDR3: CASSPNSGNEQFF. The CDR3 DNA sequence: TGTGCCAGCTCACCGAATAGCGGGAATGAGCAGTTCTTC.

The rearrangement uses TRBV5-1 and TRBJ1-1; weak D call: TRBD1 (5 bases). Germline V gene lookup returns CDR1 SGHRS and CDR2 YFSETQ. The CDR3 is 14 residues long. Trimming left V 3 bases short and J 4 bases short, with 13 bases between. CDR3 protein: CASSSPEGVTEAFF. As DNA, the CDR3 is TGCGCCAGCAGCTCGCCGGAAGGGGTCACTGAAGCTTTCTTT.

V gene TRBV20-1 combines with J gene TRBJ2-1, with a weak D call TRBD1 (6 bases). The ends were cut back, 5 bases at V and 4 bases at J, with 6 bases in the middle. CDR1 and CDR2 (germline): DFQATT, SNEGSKA (reference sequence). This CDR3 comprises 11 residues. CDR3 coding DNA: TGCAGTGCTGACAGGTACAATGAGCAGTTCTTC. Translated, it gives CSADRYNEQFF.

The CDR3 region is CASSPLRTGKYEQYF. The CDR3 DNA sequence: TGTGCCAGCTCACCGCTTCGGACAGGGAAATACGAGCAGTACTTC. The chain links TRBV18 to TRBJ2-7; 8 nucleotides agree with TRBD1. CDR3 length equals 15 residues. V was clipped by 3 bases and J by 4 bases; unmatched bases: 8. Germline V lookup: CDR1 KGHSH, CDR2 LQKENI.

This clone was seen only a few times. V usage is TRBV5-1 and J usage is TRBJ2-7; 10 bases match TRBD1. In germline, CDR1 is SGHRS, CDR2 YFSETQ. This CDR3 region has 15 residues. V gave up 2 bases and J gave up 2 bases; unmatched junction bases: 4. CDR3 in amino acids: CASSFRQGATYEQYF. The CDR3 nucleotides read TGCGCCAGCAGCTTCAGACAGGGGGCTACCTACGAGCAGTACTTC.

About this clone itself: Germline is not matched at one junction end, which may reflect a read error. At the DNA level, this CDR3 is encoded by other sequences in the same sample as well. The chain combines TRBV6-1 with TRBJ2-6; D remains ambiguous. Germline V gives CDR1 MNHNS, CDR2 SASEGT. The CDR3 length is 17 residues. The CDR3 nucleotides are TGTGCTAGCAGTGAAGATGGGCAGCTCTCTGGGGCCAACGTCCTGACTTTC. This sequence encodes CASSEDGQLSGANVLTF.

The V gene is TRBV5-6, the J gene TRBJ2-3, with 9 bases aligning to TRBD2. J gave up 4 bases and V 4 bases, and 10 bases lay outside the gene matches. Germline CDR1 SGHDT, CDR2 YYEEEE. The CDR3 sequence is 16 residues long. The CDR3 region is CASSRPGAGGSDTQYF. The DNA for the CDR3 is TGTGCCAGCAGCCGACCCGGGGCGGGGGGGTCAGATACGCAGTATTTT.

The J gene is TRBJ1-5, the V gene TRBV27; 7 nucleotides align to TRBD1. CDR1 is MNHEY, CDR2 SMNVEV, per germline (reference sequence). The CDR3 covers 14 residues. The V gene end was trimmed by 5 bases and the J gene end by 4 bases; junction bases not matched to a gene: 5. DNA of the CDR3: TGTGCCAGCAGTCCAATACAGGGGAATCAGCCCCAGCATTTT. Translation gives CASSPIQGNQPQHF.

The chain recombines TRBV7-9 with TRBJ2-7, with a tentative D call TRBD1 (6 bases). This CDR3 is 15 amino acids long. The germline CDR1 and CDR2 sequences are SEHNR and FQNEAQ (reference sequence). The V end was cut by 5 bases, the J end by 1 base, with 15 bases between. As DNA, the CDR3 is TGTGCCAGCAGCAGCCCGGACAGATCATCCTACGAGCAGTACTTC. The encoded protein is CASSSPDRSSYEQYF.

This clone was picked up one time. The genes are TRBV11-1 and TRBJ1-2; TRBD1 matches at 8 bases. CDR1 is SGHAT and CDR2 is FQDESV in the germline V gene (reference sequence). Germline trimming cut 1 base from V and 2 bases from J; bases unmatched to any gene: 3. This CDR3 is built from 15 residues. DNA for the CDR3: TGTGCCAGCAGCTTAGTAACAGGGGGGAACTATGGCTACACCTTC. Amino acid sequence: CASSLVTGGNYGYTF.

The chain joins TRBV5-4 to TRBJ2-7; D might be TRBD1 (5 bases). The CDR3 has 14 amino acids. The V end lost 2 bases, the J end lost 3 bases, and 12 bases lay between the germline ends. The germline CDR1 and CDR2 sequences are SGHNT and YYREEE (reference sequence). The CDR3 loop reads CASSFGAGNYEQYF. DNA for the CDR3: TGTGCCAGCAGCTTTGGGGCAGGAAACTACGAGCAGTACTTC.

This chain links TRBV2 with TRBJ2-5; D not certain. This CDR3 is 13 amino acids long. The V end was cut by 7 bases, the J end by 4 bases, with 13 bases between. Looked up from germline, CDR1 is SNHLY and CDR2 is FYNNEI. For the CDR3, the DNA is TGTGCCAGCACCCCTTCTCCCCGAGAGACCCAGTACTTC. As protein: CASTPSPRETQYF.

This clone has only a few counts. This chain joins TRBV2 and TRBJ2-6, with TRBD2 matching over 10 bases. The CDR3 consists of 17 residues. V lost 4 bases to trimming and J lost 0 bases; unmatched junction nucleotides: 3. CDR1 and CDR2 (germline): SNHLY, FYNNEI. Written as DNA, the CDR3 is TGTGCCAGCAGTGCTAGCGGGAGTGTCTCTGGGGCCAACGTCCTGACTTTC. Protein product: CASSASGSVSGANVLTF.

CDR3 nucleotide sequence: TGCGCCAGCAGCTTTGGGGACGGGAGCACTGAAGCTTTCTTT. Amino acid sequence: CASSFGDGSTEAFF. The chain employs TRBV5-1 and TRBJ1-1; TRBD1 might be the D (5 bases). Germline CDR1 is SGHRS and CDR2 is YFSETQ. V dropped 2 bases and J dropped 4 bases, with 12 bases sitting between them. The CDR3 has 14 amino acids.

This chain uses TRBV7-6 with TRBJ2-7, with 7 bases aligning to TRBD1. The CDR3 loop spans 18 amino acids. The J segment lost 0 bases and the V segment lost 0 bases, leaving 11 bases of the junction unmatched. The germline CDR1 and CDR2 sequences are SGHVS and FNYEAQ. CDR3 region: CASSLALTGAGSSYEQYF. CDR3 DNA sequence: TGTGCCAGCAGCTTAGCGCTAACAGGGGCAGGAAGCTCCTACGAGCAGTACTTC.

This clone was seen a few times. The rearrangement links TRBV6-6 to TRBJ1-1; 7 nucleotides match TRBD1. This CDR3 region has 14 residues. CDR1 MNHNY and CDR2 SVGAGI come from the germline V gene (reference sequence). V gave up 8 bases and J gave up 1 base; unmatched junction bases: 7. CDR3 sequence: CASVPGQQNTEAFF. In nucleotides, the CDR3 is TGTGCCAGCGTCCCGGGACAGCAGAACACTGAAGCTTTCTTT.

Concerning this clone itself: Other DNA sequences in this sample translate to the same CDR3. J is TRBJ1-2 and V is TRBV7-9; 7 bases are shared with TRBD1. The V segment lost 5 bases and the J segment 4 bases; nucleotides outside the gene matches: 22. The CDR3 covers 19 residues. Germline lookup yields CDR1 SEHNR and CDR2 FQNEAQ (reference sequence). The CDR3 coding sequence is TGTGCCAGCAGCGACCCTTTCGTCCCTACAACCGGGACAGTCTATGGCTACACCTTC. It translates to CASSDPFVPTTGTVYGYTF. Drawing the rest from reference TRBV7-9 and TRBJ1-2, the complete variable domain is DTGVSQNPRHKITKRGQNVTFRCDPISEHNRLYWYRQTLGQGPEFLTYFQNEAQLEKSRLLSDRFSAERPKGSFSTLEIQRTEQGDSAMYLCASSDPFVPTTGTVYGYTFGSGTRLTVV.

V gene TRBV29-1 combines with J gene TRBJ1-5; 7 bases are a match to TRBD1. Germline V gives CDR1 SQVTM, CDR2 ANQGSEA. This CDR3 has 12 residues. J lost 7 bases, V lost 6 bases, and 6 bases had no gene match. CDR3 nucleotides: TGCAGCGTAGCCGACAGGGACCAGCCCCAGCATTTT. Encoded protein: CSVADRDQPQHF.